This TCR beta chain was obtained from a study of T cell responses to AZD1222 COVID-19 vaccine. Remarks on this clone: Its antigen is still unknown.

Germline V gene data show CDR1 as SEHNR and CDR2 as FQNEAQ (reference sequence). Between the trimmed V and J ends, which lost 10 bases and 0 bases, there was a span of 9 bases. The CDR3 consists of 12 residues. Study outcomes and limitations: An increase in Spike-specific TCR breadth and depth was observed after two AZD1222 doses.

Sequenced by immunoSEQ multiplex PCR; TCRdb stores in-frame clones only, minus some. The sample holds hundreds of thousands of clones, about 92% seen once. The source is an adult in good health. The sample here was peripheral blood, taken on day 0 of MenACWY control vaccination. This chain links TRBV7-9 with TRBJ2-5; D is unresolved. For the CDR3, the DNA is TGTGCCACCCAGGAGTACCAAGAGACCCAGTACTTC. This sequence encodes CATQEYQETQYF.